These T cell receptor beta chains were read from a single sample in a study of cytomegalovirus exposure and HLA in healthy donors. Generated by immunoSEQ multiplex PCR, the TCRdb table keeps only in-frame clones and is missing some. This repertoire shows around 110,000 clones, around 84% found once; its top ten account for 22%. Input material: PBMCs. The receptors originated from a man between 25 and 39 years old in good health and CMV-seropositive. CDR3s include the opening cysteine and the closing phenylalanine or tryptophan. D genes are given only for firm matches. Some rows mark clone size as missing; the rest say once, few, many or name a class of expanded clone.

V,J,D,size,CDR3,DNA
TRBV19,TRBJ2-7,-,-,CASSSSGRPDEQYF,TGTGCCAGTAGTTCCTCCGGTCGCCCCGACGAGCAGTACTTC
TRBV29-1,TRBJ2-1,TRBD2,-,CSGAGAPSYNEQFF,TGCAGCGGGGCGGGAGCTCCCTCCTACAATGAGCAGTTCTTC
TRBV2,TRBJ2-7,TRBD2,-,CASSERLAKQYF,TGTGCCAGCAGTGAGCGACTAGCAAAGCAGTACTTC
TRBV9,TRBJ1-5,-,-,CASSVGPSGGEPQHF,TGTGCCAGCAGCGTAGGGCCCAGCGGCGGGGAGCCCCAGCATTTT
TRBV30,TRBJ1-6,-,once,CAWRGVDLYNSPLHF,TGTGCCTGGAGGGGAGTGGATCTTTATAATTCACCCCTCCACTTT
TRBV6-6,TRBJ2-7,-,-,CASSLSEAYEQYF,TGTGCCAGCAGTTTATCGGAGGCCTACGAGCAGTACTTC
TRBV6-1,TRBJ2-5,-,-,CASSEVWRERTQYF,TGTGCCAGCAGTGAAGTATGGAGGGAGCGGACCCAGTACTTC
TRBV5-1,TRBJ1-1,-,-,CASSLNRINTEAFF,TGCGCCAGCAGCTTGAACAGGATAAACACTGAAGCTTTCTTT
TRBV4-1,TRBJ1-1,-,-,CASSQDYSLNTEAFF,TGCGCCAGCAGCCAAGATTACAGTCTGAACACTGAAGCTTTCTTT
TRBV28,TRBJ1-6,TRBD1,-,CASSLLGGNRGDSPLHF,TGTGCCAGCAGTTTATTAGGCGGGAACAGGGGGGATTCACCCCTCCACTTT
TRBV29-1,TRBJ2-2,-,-,CSTYRRAGELFF,TGCAGCACATACAGGAGGGCCGGGGAGCTGTTTTTT
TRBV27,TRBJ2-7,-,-,CASSSAAWSEQYF,TGTGCCAGCAGTTCAGCGGCGTGGAGTGAGCAGTACTTC
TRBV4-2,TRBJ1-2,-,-,CASSQDTHREGYNGYTF,TGTGCCAGCAGCCAAGATACCCACAGGGAGGGTTATAATGGCTACACCTTC
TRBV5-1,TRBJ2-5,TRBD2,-,CASSPGLAGGPEETQYF,TGCGCCAGCAGCCCGGGACTAGCGGGAGGGCCGGAAGAGACCCAGTACTTC
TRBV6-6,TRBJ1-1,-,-,CASSYSRVYTEAFF,TGTGCCAGCAGTTACTCGCGAGTTTACACTGAAGCTTTCTTT
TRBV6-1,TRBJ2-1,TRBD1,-,CASTMTGDYNEQFF,TGTGCCAGCACTATGACAGGGGACTACAATGAGCAGTTCTTC
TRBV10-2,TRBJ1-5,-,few,CASSRQGNQPQHF,TGCGCCAGCAGTCGTCAGGGGAATCAGCCCCAGCATTTT
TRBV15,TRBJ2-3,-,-,CATSRGFSRINTDTQYF,TGTGCCACCAGCAGAGGGTTTAGTCGAATAAACACAGATACGCAGTATTTT
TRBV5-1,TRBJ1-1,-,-,CASSLLGVGTEAFF,TGCGCCAGCAGCTTGTTAGGGGTAGGGACTGAAGCTTTCTTT
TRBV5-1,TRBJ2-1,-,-,CASSLRGNDEQFF,TGCGCCAGCAGCTTGCGGGGTAACGATGAGCAGTTCTTC
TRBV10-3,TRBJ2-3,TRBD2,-,CAISGLSSGSTDTQYF,TGTGCCATCAGTGGGTTATCTAGCGGTTCCACAGATACGCAGTATTTT
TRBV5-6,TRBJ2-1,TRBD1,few,CASSSGQGSGEQFF,TGTGCCAGCAGCTCGGGACAGGGTTCTGGTGAGCAGTTCTTC
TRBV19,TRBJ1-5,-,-,CASSLRPLAVDVLYSNQPQHF,TGTGCCAGTAGTCTGCGACCACTAGCAGTTGACGTTTTATATAGCAATCAGCCCCAGCATTTT
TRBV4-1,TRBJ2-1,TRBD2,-,CANGGFDEQFF,TGCGCCAACGGGGGGTTCGATGAGCAGTTCTTC
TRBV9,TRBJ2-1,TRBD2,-,CASSVRGTSGSYSYNEQFF,TGTGCCAGCAGCGTACGCGGGACTAGCGGGAGTTACTCCTACAATGAGCAGTTCTTC
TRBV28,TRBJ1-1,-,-,CASSGVSLSNTEAFF,TGTGCCAGCAGTGGAGTCTCCCTTTCGAACACTGAAGCTTTCTTT
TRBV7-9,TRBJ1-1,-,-,CASSTGRRWDTEAFF,TGTGCCAGCAGCACAGGAAGACGGTGGGACACTGAAGCTTTCTTT
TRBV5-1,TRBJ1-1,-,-,CASSLQEGNTEAFF,TGCGCCAGCAGCTTGCAGGAAGGGAACACTGAAGCTTTCTTT
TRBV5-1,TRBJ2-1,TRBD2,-,CASSFISGRAWDNEQFF,TGCGCCAGCAGCTTCATTAGCGGGAGGGCCTGGGACAATGAGCAGTTCTTC
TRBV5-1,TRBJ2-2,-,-,CASSLAAVAGELFF,TGCGCCAGCAGCTTGGCGGCGGTGGCCGGGGAGCTGTTTTTT
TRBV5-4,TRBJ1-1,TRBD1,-,CASSLATGVTEAFF,TGTGCCAGCAGCTTGGCCACAGGGGTCACTGAAGCTTTCTTT
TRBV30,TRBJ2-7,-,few,CAWSSTGLYEQYF,TGTGCCTGGAGCTCAACGGGACTTTACGAGCAGTACTTC
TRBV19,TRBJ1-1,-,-,CASSQDLDTEAFF,TGTGCCAGTAGTCAGGATCTCGACACTGAAGCTTTCTTT
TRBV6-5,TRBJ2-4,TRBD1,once,CASSYRGQGGYIQYF,TGTGCCAGCAGTTACAGGGGACAGGGAGGATACATTCAGTACTTC
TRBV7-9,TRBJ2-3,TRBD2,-,CASSPASGRPDTQYF,TGTGCCAGCAGCCCCGCTAGCGGGAGACCAGATACGCAGTATTTT
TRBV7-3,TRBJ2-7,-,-,CASSFLGGNYEQYF,TGTGCCAGCAGCTTCTTGGGGGGAAACTACGAGCAGTACTTC
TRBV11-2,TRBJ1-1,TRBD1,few,CASSGDRNTEAFF,TGTGCCAGCAGCGGGGACAGGAACACTGAAGCTTTCTTT
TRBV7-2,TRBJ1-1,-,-,CASSFWGRGTEAFF,TGTGCCAGCAGCTTCTGGGGAAGGGGGACTGAAGCTTTCTTT
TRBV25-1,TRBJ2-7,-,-,CASSEWPGQSYEQYF,TGTGCCAGCAGTGAATGGCCCGGACAAAGTTACGAGCAGTACTTC
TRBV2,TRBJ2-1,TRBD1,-,CASRRGQGIGNEQFF,TGTGCCAGCAGGAGGGGACAGGGGATTGGTAATGAGCAGTTCTTC
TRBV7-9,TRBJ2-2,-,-,CASSRGGAGELFF,TGTGCCAGCAGTAGGGGAGGCGCCGGGGAGCTGTTTTTT
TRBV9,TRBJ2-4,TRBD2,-,CASSASGGTKNIQYF,TGTGCCAGCAGCGCTAGCGGGGGGACCAAAAACATTCAGTACTTC
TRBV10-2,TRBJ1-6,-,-,CASSESRLYNSPLHF,TGCGCCAGCAGTGAGAGCAGGCTCTATAATTCACCCCTCCACTTT
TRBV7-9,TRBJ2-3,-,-,CASSQKGAVGDTQYF,TGTGCCAGCAGCCAAAAAGGAGCCGTCGGAGATACGCAGTATTTT
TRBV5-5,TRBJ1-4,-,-,CASSSPGQGYEKLFF,TGTGCCAGCAGCTCGCCCGGGCAGGGCTATGAAAAACTGTTTTTT
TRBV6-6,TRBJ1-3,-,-,CATQGRQTKTGNTIYF,TGTGCCACACAGGGTCGGCAAACAAAAACTGGAAACACCATATATTTT
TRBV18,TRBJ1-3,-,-,CASSLPNTIYF,TGTGCCAGCTCACTCCCTAACACCATATATTTT
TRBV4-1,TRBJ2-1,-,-,CASSPRAGSTYNEQFF,TGCGCCAGCAGTCCAAGGGCGGGATCCACCTACAATGAGCAGTTCTTC
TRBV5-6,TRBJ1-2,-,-,CASSLGARGGYTF,TGTGCCAGCAGCTTAGGTGCTCGGGGTGGCTACACCTTC